The clone carrying this TCR beta chain has a single count. Its antigen is still unknown. These data come from a study of monozygotic twins with cystic fibrosis. Broader study findings: Median Simpson clonality of 0.0095 suggested naive T cells predominated.

The method was immunoSEQ multiplex PCR; TCRdb's version includes in-frame clones alone and lacks a portion of them. The sample contains 25,000 to 30,000 clones, about nine tenths of which appear only once. Germline-derived CDR1 and CDR2 are SGHDT and YYEEEE. There are 15 residues in the CDR3. V gave up 4 bases and J gave up 2 bases; unmatched junction bases: 6. The clonotype comes from a girl aged 2 to 9 with cystic fibrosis. The chain links TRBV5-6 to TRBJ2-1, with 7 bases identical to TRBD2. The specimen was blood. The DNA of the CDR3 is TGTGCCAGCAGCCGTGAGGGACTACCCTACAATGAGCAGTTCTTC. It translates to CASSREGLPYNEQFF.